This TCR beta chain was sequenced in a study of breast tumors, draining lymph nodes, adjacent tissues. MiXCR, run by TCRdb on the multiplex PCR reads, gives a single entry per CDR3 protein. The data show approximately 130,000 distinct CDR3 sequences, about 20% seen once. The length of the CDR3 is 15 residues. Breast cancer patients provided tissue from their axillary draining lymph nodes. As to this clonotype: A much more abundant neighbour one base away suggests this may be a read error.

The source material was axillary lymph node tissue. The chain links TRBV12-3 or TRBV12-4 to TRBJ1-5; a weak D match, TRBD1 (6 bases). This sequence originates from a female donor with breast cancer. Some clones in this sample may be carry-over from other donors' samples. CDR3 bases: TGTGCCAGCAGTTTAGACTGGGGGCCTAATCACCCCCAGCATTTT. This gives the protein CASSLDWGPNHPQHF.